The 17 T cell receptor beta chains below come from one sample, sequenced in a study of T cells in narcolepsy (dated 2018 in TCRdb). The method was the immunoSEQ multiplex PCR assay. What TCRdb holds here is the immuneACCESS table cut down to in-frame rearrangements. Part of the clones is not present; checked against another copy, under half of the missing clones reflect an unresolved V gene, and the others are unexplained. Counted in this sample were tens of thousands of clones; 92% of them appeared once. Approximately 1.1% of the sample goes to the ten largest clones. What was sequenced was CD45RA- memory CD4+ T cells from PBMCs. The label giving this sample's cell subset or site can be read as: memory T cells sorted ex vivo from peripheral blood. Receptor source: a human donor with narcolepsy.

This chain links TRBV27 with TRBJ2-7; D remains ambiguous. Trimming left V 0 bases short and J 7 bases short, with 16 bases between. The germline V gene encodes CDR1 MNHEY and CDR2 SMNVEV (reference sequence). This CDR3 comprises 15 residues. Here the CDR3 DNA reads TGTGCCAGCAGTTTATCGGGTACCCATTCAGAAGAGCAGTACTTC. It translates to CASSLSGTHSEEQYF.

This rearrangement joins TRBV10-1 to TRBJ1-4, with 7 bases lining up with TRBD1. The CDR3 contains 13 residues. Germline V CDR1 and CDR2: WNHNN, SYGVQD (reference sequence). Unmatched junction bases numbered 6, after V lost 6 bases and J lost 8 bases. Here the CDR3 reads CASSNRGGEKLFF. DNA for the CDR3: TGCGCCAGCAGCAACAGGGGTGGCGAAAAACTGTTTTTT.

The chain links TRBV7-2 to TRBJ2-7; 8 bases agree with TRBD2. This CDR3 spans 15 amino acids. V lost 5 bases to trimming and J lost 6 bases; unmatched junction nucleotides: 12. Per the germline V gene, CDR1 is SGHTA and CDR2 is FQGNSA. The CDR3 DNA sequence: TGTGCCAGCAGCGCAGGGAGCGGGAGCTGGGGCGAGCAGTACTTC. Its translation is CASSAGSGSWGEQYF.

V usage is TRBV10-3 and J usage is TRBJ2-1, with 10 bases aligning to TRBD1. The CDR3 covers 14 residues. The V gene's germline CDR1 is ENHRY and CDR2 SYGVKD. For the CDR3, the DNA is TGTGCGGCCGCGGGACAGGGGTTTCGCGATGAGCAGTTCTTC. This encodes CAAAGQGFRDEQFF.

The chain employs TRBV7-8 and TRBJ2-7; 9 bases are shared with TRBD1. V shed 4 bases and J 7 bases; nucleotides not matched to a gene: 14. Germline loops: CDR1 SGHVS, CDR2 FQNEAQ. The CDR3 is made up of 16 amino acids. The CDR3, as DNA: TGTGCCAGCAGCTCCCCCCGGGACAGGGCGTCGGAGGAGCAGTACTTC. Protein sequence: CASSSPRDRASEEQYF. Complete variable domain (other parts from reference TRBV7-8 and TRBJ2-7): GAGVSQSPRYKVAKRGQDVALRCDPISGHVSLFWYQQALGQGPEFLTYFQNEAQLDKSGLPSDRFFAERPEGSVSTLKIQRTQQEDSAVYLCASSSPRDRASEEQYFGPGTRLTVT.

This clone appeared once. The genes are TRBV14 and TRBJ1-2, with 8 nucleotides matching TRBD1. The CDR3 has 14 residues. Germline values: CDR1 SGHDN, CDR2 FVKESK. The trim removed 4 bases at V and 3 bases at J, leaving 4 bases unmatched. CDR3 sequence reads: CASSLGTGDYGYTF. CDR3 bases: TGTGCCAGCAGCCTCGGGACAGGTGACTATGGCTACACCTTC.

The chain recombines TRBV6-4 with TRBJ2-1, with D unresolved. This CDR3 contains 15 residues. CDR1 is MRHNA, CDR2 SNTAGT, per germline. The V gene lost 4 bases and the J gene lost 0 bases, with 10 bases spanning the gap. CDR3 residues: CASSANTNSYNEQFF. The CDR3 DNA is TGTGCCAGCAGTGCAAATACTAACTCCTACAATGAGCAGTTCTTC.

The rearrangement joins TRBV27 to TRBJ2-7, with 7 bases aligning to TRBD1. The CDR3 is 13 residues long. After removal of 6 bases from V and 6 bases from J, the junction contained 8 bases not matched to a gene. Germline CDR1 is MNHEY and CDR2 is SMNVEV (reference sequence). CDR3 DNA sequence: TGTGCCAGCAGCCTAGAGGGGGCTGGCGAGCAGTACTTC. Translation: CASSLEGAGEQYF.

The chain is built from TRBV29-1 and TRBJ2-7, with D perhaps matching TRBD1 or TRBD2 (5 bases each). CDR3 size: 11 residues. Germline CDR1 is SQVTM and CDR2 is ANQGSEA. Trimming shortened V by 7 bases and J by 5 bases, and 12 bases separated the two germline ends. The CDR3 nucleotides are TGCAGCGGCGAGAGAGGGGACGAGCAGTACTTC. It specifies CSGERGDEQYF.

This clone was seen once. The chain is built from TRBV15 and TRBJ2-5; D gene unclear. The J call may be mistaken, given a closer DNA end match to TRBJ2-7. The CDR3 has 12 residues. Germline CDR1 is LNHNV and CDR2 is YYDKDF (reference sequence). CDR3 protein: CATSRVGDEQYF. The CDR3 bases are TGTGCCACCAGCAGAGTTGGGGACGAGCAGTACTTC.

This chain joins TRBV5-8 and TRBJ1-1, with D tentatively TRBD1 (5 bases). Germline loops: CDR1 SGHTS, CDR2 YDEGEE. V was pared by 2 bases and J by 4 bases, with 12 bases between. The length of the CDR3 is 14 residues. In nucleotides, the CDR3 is TGTGCCAGCAGCTTCCAGGGCCGGCGCACTGAAGCTTTCTTT. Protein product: CASSFQGRRTEAFF.

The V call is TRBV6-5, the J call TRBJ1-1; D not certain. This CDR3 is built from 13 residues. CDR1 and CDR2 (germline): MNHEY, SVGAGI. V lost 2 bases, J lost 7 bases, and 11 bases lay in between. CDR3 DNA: TGTGCCAGCAGTTACGGACGAATTTTTGAAGCTTTCTTT. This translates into CASSYGRIFEAFF.

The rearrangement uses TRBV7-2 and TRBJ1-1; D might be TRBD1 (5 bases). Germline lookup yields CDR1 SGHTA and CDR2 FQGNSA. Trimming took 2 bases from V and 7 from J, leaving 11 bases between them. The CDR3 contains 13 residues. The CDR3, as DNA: TGTGCCAGCAGCTTAACAGTGGGGGATGAAGCTTTCTTT. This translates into CASSLTVGDEAFF.

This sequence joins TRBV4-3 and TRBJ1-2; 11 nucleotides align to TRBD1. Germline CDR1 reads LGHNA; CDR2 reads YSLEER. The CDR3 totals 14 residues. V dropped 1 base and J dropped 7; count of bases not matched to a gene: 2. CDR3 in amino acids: CASSQGTGGSGYTF. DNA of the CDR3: TGCGCCAGCAGCCAAGGGACAGGGGGCAGTGGCTACACCTTC.

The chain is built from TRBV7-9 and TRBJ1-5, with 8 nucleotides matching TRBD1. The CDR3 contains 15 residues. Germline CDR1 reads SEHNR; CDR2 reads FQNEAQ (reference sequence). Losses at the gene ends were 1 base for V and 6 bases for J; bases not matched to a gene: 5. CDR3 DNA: TGTGCCAGCAGCTTAGATGGGACAGGCGCTCAGCCCCAGCATTTT. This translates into CASSLDGTGAQPQHF.

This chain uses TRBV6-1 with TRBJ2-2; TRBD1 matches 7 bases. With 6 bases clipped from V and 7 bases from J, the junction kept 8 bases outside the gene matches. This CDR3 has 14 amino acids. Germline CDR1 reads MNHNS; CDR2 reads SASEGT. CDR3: CASSPRGTDGELFF. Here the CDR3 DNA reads TGTGCCAGCAGCCCCAGGGGGACGGACGGGGAGCTGTTTTTT.

This CDR3 reads CASTGTNEKLFF. CDR3 nucleotides: TGTGCCAGCACGGGGACGAATGAAAAACTGTTTTTT. The genes are TRBV5-5 and TRBJ1-4; D might be TRBD1 (5 bases). Germline V gene lookup returns CDR1 SGHKS and CDR2 YYEKEE (reference sequence). There are 12 residues in the CDR3. V lost 6 bases and J lost 5, with 8 bases in between.